What follows are 10 T cell receptor beta chains derived from one specimen sequenced in a study of yellow fever vaccine responses in identical twins. TCRdb ran MiXCR on the RT-PCR reads and lists one entry per CDR3 protein. The sample lists just over 1,000 distinct CDR3 sequences; approximately 90% were seen once. The material was T cells from blood (PBMCs), unsorted or a sorted subset (not recorded which), obtained before or after yellow fever vaccination (not recorded which). The receptors derive from a woman aged 18-29 years who received the yellow fever vaccine.

The gene calls are TRBV2 and TRBJ2-3, with D possibly TRBD1 on 5 matching bases. With 6 bases removed from V and 6 bases from J, the gap between germline ends came to 7 bases. This CDR3 comprises 11 residues. Germline-derived CDR1 and CDR2 are SNHLY and FYNNEI. CDR3 loop: CASRKGDTQYF. The CDR3 nucleotides are TGTGCCAGCAGGAAGGGGGATACGCAGTATTTT.

V is TRBV6-5 and J is TRBJ2-3; no clear D. The CDR3 length is 13 residues. V was pared by 0 bases and J by 4 bases, with 5 bases between. The germline CDR1 and CDR2 sequences are MNHEY and SVGAGI. This CDR3 reads CASSYSVPDTQYF. The CDR3 DNA sequence: TGTGCCAGCAGTTACTCGGTTCCAGATACGCAGTATTTT.

The table lists this clonotype with a count of one. The chain is built from TRBV5-5 and TRBJ1-5, with TRBD1 identical over 7 bases. Germline CDR1 SGHKS, CDR2 YYEKEE (reference sequence). J gave up 7 bases and V 0 bases, and 13 bases lay outside the gene matches. CDR3 size: 17 residues. Here the CDR3 DNA reads TGTGCCAGCAGCTTGGCCCAACGGGACAGTCTCGGCCAGCCCCAGCATTTT. It yields the protein CASSLAQRDSLGQPQHF. Looking up the rest from reference TRBV5-5 and TRBJ1-5 gives the full variable domain: DAGVTQSPTHLIKTRGQQVTLRCSPISGHKSVSWYQQVLGQGPQFIFQYYEKEERGRGNFPDRFSARQFPNYSSELNVNALLLGDSALYLCASSLAQRDSLGQPQHFGDGTRLSIL.

This clonotype appeared a single time. This chain joins TRBV18 and TRBJ2-5; D not certain. CDR1 and CDR2 from the germline V gene are KGHSH and LQKENI. This CDR3 is built from 14 residues. V was trimmed by 0 bases and J by 2 bases, leaving 7 bases between them. CDR3 bases: TGTGCCAGCTCACCACCGCCGAATCAAGAGACCCAGTACTTC. It yields the protein CASSPPPNQETQYF.

The V gene is TRBV19, the J gene TRBJ2-7; no definite D call. Looked up from germline, CDR1 is LNHDA and CDR2 is SQIVND (reference sequence). Trimming took 5 bases from V and 2 from J, leaving 10 bases between them. The CDR3 consists of 13 residues. The CDR3 region has the DNA TGTGCCAGTAGTCTACGTACCACCTACGAGCAGTACTTC. Translation: CASSLRTTYEQYF.

The chain combines TRBV4-2 with TRBJ2-1, with 15 bases aligning to TRBD2. The germline V gene has CDR1 LGHNA and CDR2 YNFKEQ. This CDR3 contains 19 residues. Trimming cost V 4 bases and J 0 bases; bases outside gene matches: 7. CDR3 coding DNA: TGTGCCAGCAGCCCCCGGACTAGCGGGAGGGCCAGCTCCTACAATGAGCAGTTCTTC. Translation gives CASSPRTSGRASSYNEQFF.

The genes are TRBV6-2 or TRBV6-3 and TRBJ2-7; 9 positions agree with TRBD2. Germline V lookup: CDR1 MNHEY, CDR2 SVGEGT. The ends lost 2 bases at V and 6 bases at J; junction bases unmatched: 20. This CDR3 has 19 amino acids. The CDR3 sequence: CASSYRDSGSGRTKFEQYF. The CDR3 nucleotides are TGTGCCAGCAGTTACCGGGACTCAGGGAGCGGGAGGACGAAGTTCGAGCAGTACTTC.

The chain recombines TRBV23-1 with TRBJ2-7; 9 nucleotides line up with TRBD1. TRBV23-1 is an ORF; its function is uncertain. The CDR3 runs 17 residues. The J segment lost 2 bases and the V segment lost 0 bases, leaving 8 bases of the junction unmatched. The CDR3 protein is CASSQSTDRGLTYEQYF. DNA for the CDR3: TGCGCCAGCAGTCAATCAACGGACAGGGGACTAACCTACGAGCAGTACTTC.

This clonotype was recorded a few times. The rearrangement uses TRBV4-1 and TRBJ1-1; D is unclear. The CDR3 length is 16 residues. Germline CDR1 is MGHRA and CDR2 is YSYEKL. Deletions cut 2 bases from V and 0 bases from J, with 13 bases between. CDR3 region: CASSQTSPRMNTEAFF. The CDR3, as DNA: TGCGCCAGCAGCCAAACCAGTCCGAGGATGAACACTGAAGCTTTCTTT.

This clonotype showed up just once. The chain has TRBV30 and TRBJ1-2; 9 bases agree with TRBD1. This CDR3 contains 14 residues. V shed 4 bases and J 0 bases; nucleotides not matched to a gene: 3. The germline CDR1 and CDR2 sequences are GTSNPN and SVGIG (reference sequence). CDR3 DNA: TGTGCCTGGACACAGGGGGCGGCTAACTATGGCTACACCTTC. It specifies CAWTQGAANYGYTF.